This T cell receptor beta chain was captured in a study of cytomegalovirus exposure and HLA in healthy donors. V shed 1 base, J shed 8 bases, and the junction held 8 bases outside the gene matches. Germline CDR1 SGHRS, CDR2 YFSETQ. The CDR3 spans 15 residues. The PCR employed 60 Vbeta primers together with 13 Jbeta primers. Here immunoSEQ multiplex PCR was the method, and the copy in TCRdb shows in-frame clones only, minus some. The sample carries approximately 100,000 clones, over 65% recorded once. The clonotype comes from a female donor in good health and CMV-seropositive. The rearrangement links TRBV5-1 to TRBJ2-1; 8 bases match TRBD2. The sample comprised PBMCs. The CDR3 sequence is CASSLSSGRLDEQFF. In DNA form, the CDR3 reads TGCGCCAGCAGCTTGTCCAGCGGGAGATTGGATGAGCAGTTCTTC.